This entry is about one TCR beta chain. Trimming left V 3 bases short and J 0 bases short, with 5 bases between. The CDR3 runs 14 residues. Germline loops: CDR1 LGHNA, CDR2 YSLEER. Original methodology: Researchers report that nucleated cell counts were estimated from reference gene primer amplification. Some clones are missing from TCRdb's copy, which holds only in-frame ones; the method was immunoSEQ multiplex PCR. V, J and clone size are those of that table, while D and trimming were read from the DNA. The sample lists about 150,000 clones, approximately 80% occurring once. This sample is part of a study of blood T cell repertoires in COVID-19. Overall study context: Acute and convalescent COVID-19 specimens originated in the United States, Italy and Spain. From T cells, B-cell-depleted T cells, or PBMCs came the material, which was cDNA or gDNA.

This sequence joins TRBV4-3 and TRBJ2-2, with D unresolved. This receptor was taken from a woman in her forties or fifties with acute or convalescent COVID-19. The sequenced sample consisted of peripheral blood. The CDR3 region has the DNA TGCGCCAGCAGCCAGACTTCGAACACCGGGGAGCTGTTTTTT. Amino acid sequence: CASSQTSNTGELFF.